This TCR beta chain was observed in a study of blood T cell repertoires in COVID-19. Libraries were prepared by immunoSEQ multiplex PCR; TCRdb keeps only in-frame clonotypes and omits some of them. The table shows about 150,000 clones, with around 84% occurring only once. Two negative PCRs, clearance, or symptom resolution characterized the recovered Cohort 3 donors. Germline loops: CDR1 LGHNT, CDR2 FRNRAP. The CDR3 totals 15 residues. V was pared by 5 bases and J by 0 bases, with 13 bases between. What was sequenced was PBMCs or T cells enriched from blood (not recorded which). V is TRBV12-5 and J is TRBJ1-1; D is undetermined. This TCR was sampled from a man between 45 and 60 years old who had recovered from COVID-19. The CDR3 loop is CASGGHVTVNTEAFF. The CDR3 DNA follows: TGTGCTAGTGGTGGGCACGTTACAGTGAACACTGAAGCTTTCTTT.